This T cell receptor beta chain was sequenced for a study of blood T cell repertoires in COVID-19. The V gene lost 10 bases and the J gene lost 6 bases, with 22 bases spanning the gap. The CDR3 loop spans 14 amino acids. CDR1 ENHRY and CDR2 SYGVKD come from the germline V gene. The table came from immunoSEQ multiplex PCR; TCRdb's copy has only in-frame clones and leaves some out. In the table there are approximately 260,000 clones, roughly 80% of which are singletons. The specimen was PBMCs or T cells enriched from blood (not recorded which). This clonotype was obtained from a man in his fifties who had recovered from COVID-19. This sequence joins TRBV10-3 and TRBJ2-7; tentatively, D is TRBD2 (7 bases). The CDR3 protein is CATGDGGFLGEQYF. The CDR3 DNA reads TGTGCCACAGGGGACGGGGGGTTCCTTGGCGAGCAGTACTTC.